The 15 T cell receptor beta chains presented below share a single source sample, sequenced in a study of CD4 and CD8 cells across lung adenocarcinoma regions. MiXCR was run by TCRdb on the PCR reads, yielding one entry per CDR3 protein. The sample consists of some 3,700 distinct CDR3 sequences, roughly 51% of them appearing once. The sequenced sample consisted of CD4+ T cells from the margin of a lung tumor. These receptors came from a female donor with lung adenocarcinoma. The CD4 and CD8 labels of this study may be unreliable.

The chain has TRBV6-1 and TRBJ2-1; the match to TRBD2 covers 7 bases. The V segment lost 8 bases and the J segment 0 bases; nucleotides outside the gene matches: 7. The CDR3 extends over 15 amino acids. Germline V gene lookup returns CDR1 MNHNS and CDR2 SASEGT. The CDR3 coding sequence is TGTGCCAGCGTCGGGACTAACAACTCCTACAATGAGCAGTTCTTC. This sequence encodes CASVGTNNSYNEQFF.

The CDR3 DNA sequence: TGTGCCAGCAGTATAGGGGGGCGTTCACAAGAGACCCAGTACTTC. Translating it yields CASSIGGRSQETQYF. This chain links TRBV6-1 with TRBJ2-5; D is possibly TRBD1 or TRBD2 (6 bases each). This CDR3 has 15 amino acids. The germline V gene encodes CDR1 MNHNS and CDR2 SASEGT. V was trimmed by 5 bases and J by 2 bases, leaving 15 bases between them.

The CDR3 spells CASSASAASTDTQYF. CDR3 in DNA: TGCGCCAGCAGTGCAAGTGCCGCGAGCACAGATACGCAGTATTTT. The V gene is TRBV10-1, the J gene TRBJ2-3; unclear D gene. The V gene's germline CDR1 is WNHNN and CDR2 SYGVQD (reference sequence). The V end was cut by 4 bases, the J end by 0 bases, with 11 bases between. The CDR3 sequence is 15 residues long.

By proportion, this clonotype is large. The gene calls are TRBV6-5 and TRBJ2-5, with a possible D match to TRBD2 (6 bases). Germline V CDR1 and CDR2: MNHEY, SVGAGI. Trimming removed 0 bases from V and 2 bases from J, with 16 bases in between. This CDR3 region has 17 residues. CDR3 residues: CASSYSRGGAGQETQYF. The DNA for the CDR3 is TGTGCCAGCAGTTACTCGAGAGGCGGGGCGGGGCAAGAGACCCAGTACTTC.

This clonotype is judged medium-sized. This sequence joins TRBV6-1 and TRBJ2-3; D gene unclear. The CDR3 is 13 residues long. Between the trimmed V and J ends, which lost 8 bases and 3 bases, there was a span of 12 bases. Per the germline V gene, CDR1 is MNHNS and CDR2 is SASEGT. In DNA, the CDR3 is TGTGCCAGCGGAAATCTAGAAACAGATACGCAGTATTTT. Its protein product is CASGNLETDTQYF.

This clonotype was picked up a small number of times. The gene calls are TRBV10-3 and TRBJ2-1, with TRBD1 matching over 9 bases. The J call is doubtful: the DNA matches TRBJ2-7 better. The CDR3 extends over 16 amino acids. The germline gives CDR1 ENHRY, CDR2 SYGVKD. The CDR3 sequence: CAISEFGQGTTYEQYF. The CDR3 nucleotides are TGTGCCATCAGTGAGTTTGGACAGGGGACAACCTACGAGCAGTACTTC.

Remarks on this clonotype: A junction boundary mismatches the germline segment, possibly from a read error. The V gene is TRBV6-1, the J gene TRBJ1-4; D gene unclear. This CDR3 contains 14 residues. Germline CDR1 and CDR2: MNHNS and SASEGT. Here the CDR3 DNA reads TGTGCCAGCAGTGAAGCATGGAGTAATGAAACACTGTTTTTT. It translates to CASSEAWSNETLFF.

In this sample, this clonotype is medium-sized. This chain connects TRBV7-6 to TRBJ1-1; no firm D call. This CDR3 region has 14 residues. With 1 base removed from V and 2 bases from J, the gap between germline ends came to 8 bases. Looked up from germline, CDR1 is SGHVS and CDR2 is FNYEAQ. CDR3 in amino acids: CASSLEAVNTEAFF. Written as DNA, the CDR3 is TGTGCCAGCAGCTTAGAAGCGGTAAACACTGAAGCTTTCTTT.

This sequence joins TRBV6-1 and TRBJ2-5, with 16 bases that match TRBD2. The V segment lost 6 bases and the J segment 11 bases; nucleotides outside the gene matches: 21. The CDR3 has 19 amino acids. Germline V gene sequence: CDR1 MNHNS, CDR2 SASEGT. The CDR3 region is CASRVHTGLAGGPRDEQYF. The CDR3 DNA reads TGTGCCAGCAGAGTACACACGGGACTAGCGGGAGGGCCCAGGGATGAGCAGTACTTC.

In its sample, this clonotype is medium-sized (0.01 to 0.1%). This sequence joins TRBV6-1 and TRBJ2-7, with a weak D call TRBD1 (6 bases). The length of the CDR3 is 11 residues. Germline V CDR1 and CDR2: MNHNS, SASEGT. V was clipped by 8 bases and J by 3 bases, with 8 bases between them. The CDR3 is CASQGLYEQYF. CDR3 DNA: TGTGCCAGCCAGGGGCTCTACGAGCAGTACTTC.

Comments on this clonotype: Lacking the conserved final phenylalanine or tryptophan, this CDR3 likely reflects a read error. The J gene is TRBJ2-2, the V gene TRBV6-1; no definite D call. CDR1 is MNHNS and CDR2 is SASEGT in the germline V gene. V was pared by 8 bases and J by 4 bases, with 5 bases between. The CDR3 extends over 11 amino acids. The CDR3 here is CASWSTGELFS. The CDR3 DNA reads TGTGCCAGCTGGTCCACCGGGGAGCTGTTTTCT.

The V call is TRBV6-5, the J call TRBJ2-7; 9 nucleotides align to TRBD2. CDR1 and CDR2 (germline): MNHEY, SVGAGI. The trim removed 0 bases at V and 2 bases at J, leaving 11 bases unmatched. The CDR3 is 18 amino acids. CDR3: CASSYSIISGSAAYEQYF. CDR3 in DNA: TGTGCCAGCAGTTACTCGATAATTAGCGGGAGCGCGGCCTACGAGCAGTACTTC.

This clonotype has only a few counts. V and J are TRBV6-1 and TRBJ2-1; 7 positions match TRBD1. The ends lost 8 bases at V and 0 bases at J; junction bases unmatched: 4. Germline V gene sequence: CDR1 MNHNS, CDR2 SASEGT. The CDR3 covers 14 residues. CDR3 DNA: TGTGCCAGCCAGGGGGTTAGCTCCTACAATGAGCAGTTCTTC. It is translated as CASQGVSSYNEQFF.

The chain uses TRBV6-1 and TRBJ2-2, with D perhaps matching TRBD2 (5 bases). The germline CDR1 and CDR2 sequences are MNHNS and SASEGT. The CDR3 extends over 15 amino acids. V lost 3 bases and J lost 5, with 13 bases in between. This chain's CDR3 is CASSEGAGWTGELFF. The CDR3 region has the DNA TGTGCCAGCAGTGAGGGCGCGGGTTGGACCGGGGAGCTGTTTTTT.

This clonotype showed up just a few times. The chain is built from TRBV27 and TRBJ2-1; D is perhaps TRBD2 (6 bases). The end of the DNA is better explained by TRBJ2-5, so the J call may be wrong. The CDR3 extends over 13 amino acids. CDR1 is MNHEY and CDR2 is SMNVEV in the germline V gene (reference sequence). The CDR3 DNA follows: TGTGCCAGCAGCGTCCTCGGGACTCCCGACCAGTACTTC. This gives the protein CASSVLGTPDQYF.